The TCR beta chain described here comes from a study of identical twins. The CDR3 loop spans 17 amino acids. Germline loops: CDR1 SGHVS, CDR2 FQNEAQ. Trimming shortened V by 7 bases and J by 2 bases, and 22 bases separated the two germline ends. TCRdb redid the calling of the 5' RACE reads with MiXCR, one entry per CDR3 protein. The sample records about 720,000 distinct CDR3 sequences, roughly 8% being singletons. These records were also assigned to another study, of yellow fever vaccine responses in identical twins. That report adds: Among the twins, the vaccine T cell response reportedly seemed partly convergent and partly personalized.

The V call is TRBV7-8, the J call TRBJ2-3; TRBD1 might be the D (8 bases). This receptor was taken from a woman younger than 30 in good health. The sample was PBMCs. CDR3 sequence: CASNLQGGLLFTDTQYF. CDR3 coding DNA: TGTGCCAGCAACCTACAGGGGGGACTACTATTCACAGATACGCAGTATTTT. Variable domain in full (rest from reference TRBV7-8 and TRBJ2-3): GAGVSQSPRYKVAKRGQDVALRCDPISGHVSLFWYQQALGQGPEFLTYFQNEAQLDKSGLPSDRFFAERPEGSVSTLKIQRTQQEDSAVYLCASNLQGGLLFTDTQYFGPGTRLTVL.